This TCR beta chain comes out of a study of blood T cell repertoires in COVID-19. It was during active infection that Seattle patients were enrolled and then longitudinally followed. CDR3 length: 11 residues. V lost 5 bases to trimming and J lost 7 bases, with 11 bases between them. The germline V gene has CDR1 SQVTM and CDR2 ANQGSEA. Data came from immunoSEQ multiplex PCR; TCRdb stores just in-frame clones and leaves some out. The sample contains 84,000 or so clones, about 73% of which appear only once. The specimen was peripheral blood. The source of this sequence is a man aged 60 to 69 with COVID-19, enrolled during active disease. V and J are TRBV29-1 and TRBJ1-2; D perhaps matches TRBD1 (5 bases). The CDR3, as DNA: TGCAGCGTTCGGGGGACGGGTGGCTACACCTTC. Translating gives CSVRGTGGYTF.